The T cell receptor beta chain described here comes from a study of response to subunit inactivated influenza vaccine (dated by TCRdb to about 2018). With regard to the full study: Deep quantitative T cell receptor repertoire profiling was used in the study to track responses to a trivalent subunit inactivated influenza vaccine.

To prepare the library, RT-PCR was applied. Sequencing was performed on an Illumina HiSeq 2500. TCRdb reanalyzed the raw reads on its own, using fastp at Q25 for trimming and MiXCR for clone calling, and kept in-frame beta chains. Rows merge per CDR3 protein into single entries with the most common DNA and genes. Counted in this sample were 500,000 to 550,000 distinct CDR3 sequences; less than 7.5% of them appeared once. The ten largest clones add up to around 14% of the sample. CDR1 and CDR2 were assigned from the germline V gene as MNHEY and SVGAGI. The CDR3 has 15 amino acids, counting the end cysteine and phenylalanine. CDR3 DNA only is kept here, 45 bases in frame from base 1. Results the study describes overall, beyond this receptor: The authors suggested that each seasonal influenza vaccination may recruit only a limited number of new T cells.

This clonotype was observed a handful of times. Its antigen target is currently unknown. Germline and junction disagree at one end, which may indicate a read error. The V and J segments used are TRBV6-5 and TRBJ2-7, with a tentative D gene TRBD2 over 6 matching bases. The source is a man aged 50-75 years who received an inactivated influenza vaccine. Donor details come from another sample of the same person, matched by shared clones. This sample comprised PBMCs from blood, obtained 23 months after vaccination. The nucleotide sequence reads TGTGCCAGCACGTTTGGGGACGGGGGTGCATACGGGCAGTACTTC. This sequence encodes CASTFGDGGAYGQYF.